The 21 T cell receptor beta chains below were found in one sample sequenced in a study of T cell changes during pregnancy in multiple sclerosis. Assay used: immunoSEQ multiplex PCR; TCRdb lists only in-frame clones, some missing. The sample comprises about 77,000 clones, over 75% of which are singletons, and 1.9% rests with the top ten. Sequencing used peripheral blood, obtained before pregnancy. Every receptor here comes from a female donor with multiple sclerosis, enrolled in a pregnancy study.

The chain has TRBV2 and TRBJ2-5; tentatively, D is TRBD2 (7 bases). The V end lost 3 bases, the J end lost 1 base, and 21 bases lay between the germline ends. The CDR3 loop spans 18 amino acids. Germline-derived CDR1 and CDR2 are SNHLY and FYNNEI. The CDR3 reads CASSDPQVWGGPQETQYF. DNA of the CDR3: TGTGCCAGCAGTGACCCCCAGGTGTGGGGGGGGCCCCAAGAGACCCAGTACTTC.

The chain joins TRBV23-1 to TRBJ1-5, with TRBD1 as a possible D gene (6 bases). TRBV23-1 counts as an open reading frame of uncertain function. Trimming cost V 0 bases and J 3 bases, with 12 bases left between them. The CDR3 covers 16 residues. The CDR3: CASSQSPGVNNQPQHF. The CDR3 DNA is TGCGCCAGCAGTCAATCCCCAGGGGTGAACAATCAGCCCCAGCATTTT.

A note on this clone: Germline and junction disagree at one end, which may indicate a read error. This CDR3 reads CASSPRLLQGSGNTIYF. In DNA form, the CDR3 reads TGTGCCAGCTCCCCACGCCTACTGCAGGGCTCTGGAAACACCATATATTTT. This chain uses TRBV18 with TRBJ1-3, with D tentatively TRBD1 (5 bases). In germline, CDR1 is KGHSH, CDR2 LQKENI. The CDR3 totals 17 residues.

The CDR3 here is CASSLRGLWVTEAFF. CDR3 bases: TGTGCCAGCAGCTTGAGGGGGCTATGGGTAACTGAAGCTTTCTTT. The V and J genes are TRBV7-8 and TRBJ1-1, with 7 bases matching TRBD1. V lost 3 bases to trimming and J lost 5 bases; unmatched junction nucleotides: 9. The germline CDR1 and CDR2 sequences are SGHVS and FQNEAQ. This CDR3 contains 15 residues.

This clone was seen a few times. The chain combines TRBV5-5 with TRBJ1-2; possibly TRBD1 for D (5 bases). Trimming removed 1 base from V and 1 base from J, with 11 bases in between. Germline V gene data show CDR1 as SGHKS and CDR2 as YYEKEE (reference sequence). This CDR3 comprises 15 residues. The CDR3 DNA follows: TGTGCCAGCAGCTTGTATGTGGGACTTAACTATGGCTACACCTTC. This translates into CASSLYVGLNYGYTF.

This clone was picked up one time. The chain couples TRBV19 to TRBJ2-7; the match to TRBD1 covers 8 bases. Germline V gene sequence: CDR1 LNHDA, CDR2 SQIVND (reference sequence). Trimming took 6 bases from V and 5 from J; bases not matched to a gene: 6. The CDR3 sequence is 13 residues long. The CDR3 loop reads CASSPGGPDEQYF. Written as DNA, the CDR3 is TGTGCCAGTAGCCCAGGGGGCCCTGACGAGCAGTACTTC.

The chain joins TRBV7-2 to TRBJ2-3, with 8 bases that match TRBD1. V trimming: 6 bases; J trimming: 1 base; junction bases outside the gene matches: 3. The germline gives CDR1 SGHTA, CDR2 FQGNSA. The CDR3 runs 14 residues. In nucleotides, the CDR3 is TGTGCCAGCAGACCGGACAGGGGCACAGATACGCAGTATTTT. Amino acids: CASRPDRGTDTQYF.

Turning to this clone: The sample contains more than one DNA sequence encoding this CDR3. The CDR3 region has the DNA TGTGCCAGTAGTATAGGGGCCTATAGCAATCAGCCCCAGCATTTT. It encodes CASSIGAYSNQPQHF. The V call is TRBV19, the J call TRBJ1-5; D is ambiguous. V lost 1 base, J lost 0 bases, and 7 bases lay in between. The CDR3 loop spans 15 amino acids. Germline V gene data show CDR1 as LNHDA and CDR2 as SQIVND (reference sequence). The entire variable domain, with the rest obtained from reference TRBV19 and TRBJ1-5, is as follows: DGGITQSPKYLFRKEGQNVTLSCEQNLNHDAMYWYRQDPGQGLRLIYYSQIVNDFQKGDIAEGYSVSREKKESFPLTVTSAQKNPTAFYLCASSIGAYSNQPQHFGDGTRLSIL.

This chain links TRBV30 with TRBJ1-2; the match to TRBD1 covers 7 bases. The V gene end was trimmed by 6 bases and the J gene end by 0 bases; junction bases not matched to a gene: 4. The CDR3 spans 13 residues. Germline V gene sequence: CDR1 GTSNPN, CDR2 SVGIG (reference sequence). In DNA form, the CDR3 reads TGTGCCTGTTGGGACAGATCTAACTATGGCTACACCTTC. Translating gives CACWDRSNYGYTF.

The V and J genes are TRBV2 and TRBJ2-4; weak D call: TRBD2 (6 bases). The CDR3 has 16 amino acids. Per germline, CDR1 SNHLY and CDR2 FYNNEI. Trimming shortened V by 7 bases and J by 6 bases, and 22 bases separated the two germline ends. DNA of the CDR3: TGTGCCAGCAACGAAGAGGGGTGGGGGGTTGGAAACATTCAGTACTTC. Translation gives CASNEEGWGVGNIQYF.

The gene calls are TRBV2 and TRBJ2-5, with TRBD2 matching 14 bases. Germline V gene sequence: CDR1 SNHLY, CDR2 FYNNEI. There are 18 residues in the CDR3. V lost 1 base, J lost 1 base, and 5 bases stayed unmatched. CDR3 region: CASSEGGLAGASQETQYF. CDR3 DNA: TGTGCCAGCAGTGAAGGGGGACTAGCGGGGGCATCCCAAGAGACCCAGTACTTC.

This clone was recorded only once. The rearrangement joins TRBV9 to TRBJ1-2, with TRBD1 identical over 9 bases. V lost 2 bases, J lost 5 bases, and 7 bases stayed unmatched. Germline V CDR1 and CDR2: SGDLS, YYNGEE. The CDR3 has 15 residues. This CDR3 is CASSVDGTGLYGYTF. The CDR3 DNA follows: TGTGCCAGCAGCGTGGATGGGACAGGGCTATATGGCTACACCTTC.

The chain has TRBV5-1 and TRBJ2-2, with TRBD1 matching over 8 bases. The CDR3 length is 15 residues. J was trimmed by 3 bases and V by 4 bases; bases with no gene match: 5. CDR1 SGHRS and CDR2 YFSETQ come from the germline V gene. CDR3 in amino acids: CASSEDRADTGELFF. The CDR3 coding sequence is TGCGCCAGCAGCGAGGACAGGGCGGACACCGGGGAGCTGTTTTTT.

The rearrangement uses TRBV6-5 and TRBJ2-7; maybe TRBD1 (5 bases). V lost 4 bases and J 2 bases, leaving 12 bases between the germline ends. Germline-derived CDR1 and CDR2 are MNHEY and SVGAGI. CDR3 length: 14 residues. CDR3 loop: CASSLVGPPYEQYF. In DNA, the CDR3 is TGTGCCAGCAGTTTGGTGGGGCCCCCCTACGAGCAGTACTTC.

The CDR3: CAWSVRGGGVTGELFF. The CDR3 DNA reads TGTGCCTGGAGTGTACGCGGGGGAGGGGTGACCGGGGAGCTGTTTTTT. This sequence joins TRBV30 and TRBJ2-2; 7 bases align to TRBD2. The CDR3 covers 16 residues. Trimming at V came to 0 bases and at J to 5 bases, leaving 9 bases not matched to a gene. The germline V gene has CDR1 GTSNPN and CDR2 SVGIG (reference sequence).

The chain links TRBV2 to TRBJ1-1, with a weak D call TRBD1 (5 bases). CDR3 length: 12 residues. Trimming cost V 5 bases and J 6 bases, with 10 bases left between them. Looked up from germline, CDR1 is SNHLY and CDR2 is FYNNEI. The CDR3 DNA follows: TGTGCCAGCAGTCTAGACAGCCCTGAAGCTTTCTTT. Its protein is CASSLDSPEAFF.

V gene TRBV19 combines with J gene TRBJ2-4; the match to TRBD1 covers 9 bases. CDR1 is LNHDA, CDR2 SQIVND, per germline (reference sequence). This CDR3 is built from 13 residues. J gave up 7 bases and V 8 bases, and 6 bases lay outside the gene matches. The CDR3 reads CASGEDRGNIQYF. Written as DNA, the CDR3 is TGTGCCAGTGGGGAGGACAGGGGTAACATTCAGTACTTC.

V usage is TRBV30 and J usage is TRBJ2-3, with a possible D match to TRBD2 (7 bases). Trimming stripped 7 bases from V and 0 bases from J, with 17 bases between. CDR1 and CDR2 (germline): GTSNPN, SVGIG (reference sequence). This CDR3 spans 15 amino acids. The CDR3 DNA sequence: TGTGCCTATACTCGGGGGGCCACTAGCACAGATACGCAGTATTTT. This gives the protein CAYTRGATSTDTQYF.

Only one count was recorded for this clone. V is TRBV19 and J is TRBJ1-4; D remains ambiguous. The length of the CDR3 is 11 residues. CDR1 and CDR2 (germline): LNHDA, SQIVND (reference sequence). Trimming cost V 7 bases and J 5 bases, with 5 bases left between them. The CDR3 spells CASIGNEKLFF. The CDR3 nucleotides read TGTGCCAGTATCGGGAATGAAAAACTGTTTTTT.

The chain links TRBV25-1 to TRBJ2-2; D possibly corresponds to TRBD2 (5 bases). CDR1 and CDR2 (germline): MGHDK, SYGVNS. V was cut by 1 base and J by 1 base, with 7 bases left in between. The CDR3 is 15 residues long. CDR3 protein: CASSEWAGNTGELFF. The CDR3 DNA is TGTGCCAGCAGTGAATGGGCGGGGAACACCGGGGAGCTGTTTTTT. The full variable domain, its missing parts supplied by reference TRBV25-1 and TRBJ2-2, is EADIYQTPRYLVIGTGKKITLECSQTMGHDKMYWYQQDPGMELHLIHYSYGVNSTEKGDLSSESTVSRIRTEHFPLTLESARPSHTSQYLCASSEWAGNTGELFFGEGSRLTVL.

This chain joins TRBV4-3 and TRBJ2-5, with 7 bases that match TRBD1. Germline CDR1 and CDR2: LGHNA and YSLEER. With V trimmed by 4 bases and J by 4 bases, 12 bases remained unmatched. The CDR3 is 16 amino acids. The CDR3 spells CASSPDMTGTGETQYF. CDR3 DNA sequence: TGCGCCAGCAGCCCCGACATGACAGGGACGGGAGAGACCCAGTACTTC.